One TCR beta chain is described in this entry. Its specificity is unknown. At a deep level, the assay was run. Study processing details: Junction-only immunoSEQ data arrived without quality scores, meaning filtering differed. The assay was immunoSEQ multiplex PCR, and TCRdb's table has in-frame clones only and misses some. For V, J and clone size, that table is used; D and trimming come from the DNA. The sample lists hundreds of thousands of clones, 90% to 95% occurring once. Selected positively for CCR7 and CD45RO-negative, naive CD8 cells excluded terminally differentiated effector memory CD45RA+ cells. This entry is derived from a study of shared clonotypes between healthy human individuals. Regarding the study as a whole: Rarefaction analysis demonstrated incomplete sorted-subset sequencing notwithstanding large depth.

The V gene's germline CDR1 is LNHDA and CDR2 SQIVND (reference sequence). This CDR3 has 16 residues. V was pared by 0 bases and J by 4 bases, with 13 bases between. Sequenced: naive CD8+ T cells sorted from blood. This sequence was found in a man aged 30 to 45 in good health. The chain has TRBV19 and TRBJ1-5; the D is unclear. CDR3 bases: TGTGCCAGTAGTATAGATTTCAGGACGGTAAATCAGCCCCAGCATTTT. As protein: CASSIDFRTVNQPQHF.